This T cell receptor beta chain was profiled in a study of human thymus T cells. Overall study findings and caveats: Apparent bias marked the V and J gene usage of thymic and blood repertoires.

Note on this clone: The target antigen is unknown.

Trimming left V 3 bases short and J 1 base short, with 9 bases between. Germline CDR1 MGHDK, CDR2 SYGVNS. The CDR3 runs to 14 residues. Data came from immunoSEQ multiplex PCR; TCRdb stores just in-frame clones and leaves some out. The repertoire holds 54,000 or so clones, with 94% as singletons. All donors were healthy Finnish infants who were undergoing corrective surgery to treat congenital heart defects. During surgery, roughly 0.5-1 mL peripheral blood was drawn from four of eight donors. Blood DNA came from all available leukocytes, not a fixed cell number. The J gene is TRBJ2-5, the V gene TRBV25-1; D is unclear. Sequencing used blood. This receptor was obtained from a boy in the first two years of life with a congenital heart defect but otherwise immunologically healthy. This chain's CDR3 is CASSDNPSQETQYF. CDR3 DNA sequence: TGTGCCAGCAGTGACAACCCGAGCCAAGAGACCCAGTACTTC.